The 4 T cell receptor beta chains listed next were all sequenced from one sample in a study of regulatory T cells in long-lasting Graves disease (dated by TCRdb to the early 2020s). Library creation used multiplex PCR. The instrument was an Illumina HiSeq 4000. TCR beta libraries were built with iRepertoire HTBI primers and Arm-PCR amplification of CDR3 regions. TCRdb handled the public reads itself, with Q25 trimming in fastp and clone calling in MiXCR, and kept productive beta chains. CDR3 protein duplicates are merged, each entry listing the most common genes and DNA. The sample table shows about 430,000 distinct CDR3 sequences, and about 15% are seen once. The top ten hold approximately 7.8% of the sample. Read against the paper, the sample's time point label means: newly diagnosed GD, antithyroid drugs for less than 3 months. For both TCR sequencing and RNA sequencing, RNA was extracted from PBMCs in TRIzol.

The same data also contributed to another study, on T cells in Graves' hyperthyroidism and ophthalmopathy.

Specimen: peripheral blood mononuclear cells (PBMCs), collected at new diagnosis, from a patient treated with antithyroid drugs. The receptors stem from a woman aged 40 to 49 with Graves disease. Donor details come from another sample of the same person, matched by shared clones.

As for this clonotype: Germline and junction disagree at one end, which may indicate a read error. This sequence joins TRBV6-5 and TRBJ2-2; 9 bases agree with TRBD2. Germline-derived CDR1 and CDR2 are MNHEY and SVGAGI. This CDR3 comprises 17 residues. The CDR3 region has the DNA TGTGCCAGCAGTTACTCTGTTAGCGGGAGCAGTACCGGGGAGCTGCTTTTT. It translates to CASSYSVSGSSTGELLF.

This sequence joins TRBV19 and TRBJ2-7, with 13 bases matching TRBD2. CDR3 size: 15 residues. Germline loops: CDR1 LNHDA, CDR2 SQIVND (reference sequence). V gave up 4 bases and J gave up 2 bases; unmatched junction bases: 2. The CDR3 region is CASSTGTSGTYEQYV. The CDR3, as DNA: TGTGCCAGTAGTACCGGGACTAGCGGGACCTACGAGCAGTACGTC.

The CDR3 DNA sequence: TGTGCCAGCAGTCTGTCGGGGACTACCTCCTACGAGCAGTACTTC. This gives the protein CASSLSGTTSYEQYF. V is TRBV28 and J is TRBJ2-7; 7 bases match TRBD2. This CDR3 is 15 amino acids long. Germline V lookup: CDR1 MDHEN, CDR2 SYDVKM. J gave up 0 bases and V 5 bases, and 7 bases lay outside the gene matches.

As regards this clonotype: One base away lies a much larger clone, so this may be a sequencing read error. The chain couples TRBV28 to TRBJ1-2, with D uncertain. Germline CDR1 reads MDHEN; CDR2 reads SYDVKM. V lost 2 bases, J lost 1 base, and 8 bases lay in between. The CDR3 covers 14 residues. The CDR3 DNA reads TGTGCCAGCAGTTTAGAAGGGTATAACTATGGCTACACCTTC. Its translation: CASSLEGYNYGYTF.